The 26 T cell receptor beta chains listed next were all sequenced from one sample in a study of regulatory T cells in long-lasting Graves disease. Time point noted: newly diagnosed GD, antithyroid drugs for less than 3 months. From RNA extracted from PBMCs, the TCR library was made. Both iRepertoire HTBI primers and Arm-PCR of CDR3 regions were used to build the TCR beta libraries. TCRdb fed the multiplex PCR reads into MiXCR, producing one record per CDR3 protein. The sample contains about 350,000 distinct CDR3 sequences, 16% of which appear only once. These same records also appear under a second study, on T cells in Graves' hyperthyroidism and ophthalmopathy.

The sequenced sample was peripheral blood mononuclear cells (PBMCs), obtained at new diagnosis, from a patient treated with antithyroid drugs. Every receptor here comes from a man between 40 and 49 years old with Graves disease.

This clonotype was observed a few times. The chain joins TRBV7-9 to TRBJ2-7; D is tentatively TRBD1 or TRBD2 (5 bases each). V dropped 5 bases and J dropped 7 bases, with 15 bases sitting between them. The CDR3 contains 13 residues. Germline lookup yields CDR1 SEHNR and CDR2 FQNEAQ (reference sequence). The CDR3 coding sequence is TGTGCCAGCAGCCCCTCCGGGGCGAGGGAGCAGTACTTC. It encodes CASSPSGAREQYF.

Concerning this clonotype itself: A junction end diverges from the germline sequence, so it may reflect a read error. The chain is built from TRBV28 and TRBJ2-4, with D perhaps matching TRBD1 (6 bases). The CDR3 length is 18 residues. Germline CDR1 MDHEN, CDR2 SYDVKM. The CDR3 DNA reads TGTGCCAGCAGTCCCATAAGGCTCGGGACACTCCTTACGGTTAGGGCGAACTTC. Protein product: CASSPIRLGTLLTVRANF.

This clonotype has ten or more counts. The V call is TRBV28, the J call TRBJ1-5; D remains unclear. The V end lost 3 bases, the J end lost 2 bases, and 14 bases lay between the germline ends. Germline V gene data show CDR1 as MDHEN and CDR2 as SYDVKM. This CDR3 comprises 16 residues. CDR3 in DNA: TGTGCCAGCAGTTTCCAGGCGGAGTTGGGCAATCAGCCCCAGCATTTT. It codes for CASSFQAELGNQPQHF.

A remark on this clonotype: Only one base separates this from a far larger clonotype, so it likely reflects a read error. The chain joins TRBV2 to TRBJ2-1; D tentatively fits TRBD1 or TRBD2 (6 bases each). CDR3 length equals 14 residues. The ends were cut back, 4 bases at V and 10 bases at J, with 17 bases in the middle. Germline CDR1 reads SNHLY; CDR2 reads FYNNEI. The CDR3, as DNA: TGTGCCAGCAGTGCGGGGGCCATCTCCTACGAGCAGTTCTTC. This gives the protein CASSAGAISYEQFF.

The sample holds many counts of this clonotype. The V and J genes are TRBV2 and TRBJ1-2; D might be TRBD1 (5 bases). V was clipped by 6 bases and J by 4 bases, with 12 bases between them. The CDR3 spans 13 residues. The germline gives CDR1 SNHLY, CDR2 FYNNEI. The DNA for the CDR3 is TGTGCCAGCAGGAGGTTAGGGGCCTATGGCTACACCTTC. The encoded protein is CASRRLGAYGYTF.

This clonotype came up a few times. The chain is built from TRBV7-3 and TRBJ1-3; D gene unclear. Between the trimmed V and J ends, which lost 5 bases and 4 bases, there was a span of 9 bases. The length of the CDR3 is 13 residues. Germline loops: CDR1 SGHTA, CDR2 FQGTGA. The CDR3: CASSPGRGNTIYF. The CDR3 region has the DNA TGTGCCAGCAGCCCCGGAAGGGGAAACACCATATATTTT.

This clonotype was detected ten times or more. The chain has TRBV6-2 or TRBV6-3 and TRBJ2-3; 7 bases match TRBD1. The germline V gene encodes CDR1 MNHEY and CDR2 SVGEGT. Unmatched junction bases numbered 4, after V lost 0 bases and J lost 1 base. The CDR3 consists of 16 residues. CDR3 sequence (DNA): TGTGCCAGCAGTTACTCGACAGGGCCCGGCACAGATACGCAGTATTTT. This sequence encodes CASSYSTGPGTDTQYF.

In this sample, this clonotype turned up a few times. J is TRBJ1-4 and V is TRBV15; TRBD1 might be the D (6 bases). From germline, CDR1 is LNHNV and CDR2 YYDKDF (reference sequence). Trimming removed 1 base at V and 5 bases at J, with 8 bases between. This CDR3 spans 14 amino acids. Here the CDR3 DNA reads TGTGCCACCAGCAGAGGGACAGCGAATGAAAAACTGTTTTTT. Protein sequence: CATSRGTANEKLFF.

The J gene is TRBJ2-2, the V gene TRBV5-1; D is ambiguous. From germline, CDR1 is SGHRS and CDR2 YFSETQ. V lost 2 bases to trimming and J lost 1 base, with 12 bases between them. The CDR3 has 16 amino acids. DNA for the CDR3: TGCGCCAGCAGCTTTCTGGGTACAGTGAACACCGGGGAGCTGTTTTTT. It specifies CASSFLGTVNTGELFF.

The chain links TRBV27 to TRBJ2-1; 7 bases map to TRBD1. Trimming took 6 bases from V and 2 from J; bases not matched to a gene: 13. From germline, CDR1 is MNHEY and CDR2 SMNVEV (reference sequence). The CDR3 sequence is 17 residues long. The CDR3 DNA reads TGTGCCAGCAGCCGGAGGTCCGGACAGGAGACCTACAATGAGCAGTTCTTC. Its protein product is CASSRRSGQETYNEQFF.

Of note for this clonotype: This may be a read error: a much more frequent sequence differs by one nucleotide. The chain recombines TRBV20-1 with TRBJ1-1, with D possibly matching TRBD1 (5 bases). The V end was cut by 3 bases, the J end by 0 bases, with 29 bases between. This CDR3 is built from 20 residues. The germline V gene encodes CDR1 DFQATT and CDR2 SNEGSKA (reference sequence). In DNA form, the CDR3 reads TGCAGTGCTAGTGGATCTTTAGGACAAAACCGCCCCCCGATGAACACTGAAGCTTTCTTT. Amino acid sequence: CSASGSLGQNRPPMNTEAFF.

This clonotype was observed at least ten times. This chain uses TRBV12-3 or TRBV12-4 with TRBJ1-3; D ambiguous. The germline V and J ends were trimmed by 5 bases and 3 bases, with 17 bases remaining between them. This CDR3 comprises 16 residues. In DNA, the CDR3 is TGTGCCAGCAGTCGGAACCGGGTCTTACATGGAAACACCATATATTTT. This sequence encodes CASSRNRVLHGNTIYF.

This clonotype was detected many times. The V and J genes are TRBV20-1 and TRBJ1-1, with D perhaps TRBD1 (5 bases). Germline loops: CDR1 DFQATT, CDR2 SNEGSKA (reference sequence). This CDR3 comprises 13 residues. V lost 3 bases to trimming and J lost 5 bases, with 13 bases between them. The CDR3 here is CSASRDGRTEAFF. DNA for the CDR3: TGCAGTGCTAGTAGGGACGGGAGGACTGAAGCTTTCTTT.

V is TRBV7-3 and J is TRBJ2-3; 10 nucleotides match TRBD2. V lost 5 bases, J lost 2 bases, and 7 bases stayed unmatched. The CDR3 has 16 amino acids. CDR1 is SGHTA, CDR2 FQGTGA, per germline. This CDR3 is CASSRTSGVYTDTQYF. As DNA, the CDR3 is TGTGCCAGCAGCCGTACTAGCGGGGTTTACACAGATACGCAGTATTTT.

This clonotype was counted many times. The chain joins TRBV11-2 to TRBJ2-3; D ambiguous. Germline values: CDR1 SGHAT, CDR2 FQNNGV. Trimming took off 6 bases at V and 0 bases at J, with 4 bases between the two ends. The CDR3 loop spans 12 amino acids. The CDR3 coding sequence is TGTGCCAGCAGTCACAGCACAGATACGCAGTATTTT. As protein: CASSHSTDTQYF.

This clonotype was seen repeatedly, ten times or more. The chain carries TRBV19 and TRBJ1-1; D remains ambiguous. CDR3 size: 12 residues. V was trimmed by 4 bases and J by 4 bases, leaving 7 bases between them. Germline values: CDR1 LNHDA, CDR2 SQIVND (reference sequence). In DNA form, the CDR3 reads TGTGCCAGTAGTACTAGACGCACTGAAGCTTTCTTT. Protein product: CASSTRRTEAFF.

The sample holds many counts of this clonotype. This chain uses TRBV7-9 with TRBJ2-5; 10 bases are a match to TRBD1. V was pared by 5 bases and J by 5 bases, with 8 bases of the junction left unmatched. CDR1 is SEHNR, CDR2 FQNEAQ, per germline (reference sequence). The CDR3 covers 15 residues. The CDR3 is CASSPPGQGMETQYF. As DNA, the CDR3 is TGTGCCAGCAGCCCACCGGGACAGGGGATGGAGACCCAGTACTTC.

This clonotype was observed once. This chain links TRBV7-9 with TRBJ1-4; 7 bases fit TRBD1. Looked up from germline, CDR1 is SEHNR and CDR2 is FQNEAQ (reference sequence). V was clipped by 3 bases and J by 7 bases; unmatched bases: 5. CDR3 size: 14 residues. The CDR3 bases are TGTGCCAGCAGCTTTACAGGGGACGGTGAAAAACTGTTTTTT. Translated: CASSFTGDGEKLFF.

The gene calls are TRBV24-1 and TRBJ2-7, with D unresolved. This CDR3 has 19 amino acids. Germline V gene sequence: CDR1 KGHDR, CDR2 SFDVKD. Trimming took off 1 base at V and 4 bases at J, with 25 bases between the two ends. CDR3 DNA sequence: TGTGCCACCAGTGATTTACGATTGGTCTCCCCGCCCGGCTTTTACGAGCAGTACTTC. Amino acid sequence: CATSDLRLVSPPGFYEQYF.

This clonotype was seen at least ten times. The chain combines TRBV10-3 with TRBJ1-1; D is undetermined. The V and J ends lost 6 bases and 6 bases respectively, with 14 bases between them. The CDR3 is made up of 13 amino acids. The germline V gene has CDR1 ENHRY and CDR2 SYGVKD. The DNA of the CDR3 is TGTGCCATCAGGGGCGGTCCGGGCGCTGAAGCTTTCTTT. It specifies CAIRGGPGAEAFF.

This clonotype was counted many times. The rearrangement links TRBV11-3 to TRBJ2-1; D not certain. This CDR3 has 14 residues. The V gene lost 0 bases and the J gene lost 4 bases, with 7 bases spanning the gap. Germline V gives CDR1 SGHNT, CDR2 YENEEA. The CDR3 protein is CASSLEHLYNEQFF. The CDR3 DNA reads TGTGCCAGCAGCTTAGAACATCTATACAATGAGCAGTTCTTC.

This clonotype was recorded at least ten times. The chain carries TRBV28 and TRBJ1-2; D is unclear. This CDR3 has 12 amino acids. Per germline, CDR1 MDHEN and CDR2 SYDVKM. Trimming shortened V by 2 bases and J by 3 bases, and 4 bases separated the two germline ends. CDR3: CASSLNDYGYTF. The CDR3 nucleotides read TGTGCCAGCAGTTTAAACGACTATGGCTACACCTTC.

The sample holds many counts of this clonotype. The gene calls are TRBV2 and TRBJ2-5; D call uncertain. CDR3 size: 16 residues. In germline, CDR1 is SNHLY, CDR2 FYNNEI. Trimming left V 4 bases short and J 1 base short, with 16 bases between. The CDR3, as DNA: TGTGCCAGCAGTGGTCTGGGTGTGGGTCCCCAAGAGACCCAGTACTTC. It yields the protein CASSGLGVGPQETQYF.

This clonotype came up many times. This chain links TRBV30 with TRBJ1-1; tentatively, D is TRBD1 (6 bases). CDR1 GTSNPN and CDR2 SVGIG come from the germline V gene (reference sequence). Trimming took off 1 base at V and 0 bases at J, with 15 bases between the two ends. This CDR3 contains 16 residues. CDR3 amino acids: CAWSEGSGAMNTEAFF. The DNA for the CDR3 is TGTGCCTGGAGTGAGGGGTCAGGGGCTATGAACACTGAAGCTTTCTTT.

This clonotype was seen many times. At one boundary the junction diverges from the germline segment, which might be a read error. V gene TRBV11-2 combines with J gene TRBJ1-1; D not certain. Germline V gives CDR1 SGHAT, CDR2 FQNNGV. This CDR3 spans 13 amino acids. CDR3 nucleotide sequence: TGCGCCAGCAGCCACCTTGGGAACACTGAAGCTTTCTTT. Protein: CASSHLGNTEAFF.

The V gene is TRBV12-3 or TRBV12-4, the J gene TRBJ1-5, with unresolved D. The CDR3 covers 13 residues. V lost 3 bases and J 7 bases, leaving 10 bases between the germline ends. The CDR3 loop is CASSFLGGQPQHF. The CDR3, as DNA: TGTGCCAGCAGTTTTCTGGGCGGCCAGCCCCAGCATTTT.